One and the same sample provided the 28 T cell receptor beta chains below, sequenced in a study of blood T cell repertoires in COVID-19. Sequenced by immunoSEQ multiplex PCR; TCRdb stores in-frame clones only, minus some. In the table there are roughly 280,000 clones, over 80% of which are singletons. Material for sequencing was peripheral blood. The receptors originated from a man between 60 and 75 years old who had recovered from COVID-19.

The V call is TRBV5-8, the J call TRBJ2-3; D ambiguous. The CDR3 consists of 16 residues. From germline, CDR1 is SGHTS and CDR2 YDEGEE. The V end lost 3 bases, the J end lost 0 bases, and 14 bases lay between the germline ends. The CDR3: CASSSGSQTSTDTQYF. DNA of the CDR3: TGTGCCAGCAGCTCTGGATCTCAGACTAGCACAGATACGCAGTATTTT.

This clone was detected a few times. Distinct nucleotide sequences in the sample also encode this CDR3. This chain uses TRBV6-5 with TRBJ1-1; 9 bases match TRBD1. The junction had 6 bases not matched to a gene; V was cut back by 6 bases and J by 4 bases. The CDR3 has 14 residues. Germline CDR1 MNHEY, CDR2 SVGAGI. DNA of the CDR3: TGTGCCAGCAGCCCGGACAGGGGTCTCACTGAAGCTTTCTTT. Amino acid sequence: CASSPDRGLTEAFF.

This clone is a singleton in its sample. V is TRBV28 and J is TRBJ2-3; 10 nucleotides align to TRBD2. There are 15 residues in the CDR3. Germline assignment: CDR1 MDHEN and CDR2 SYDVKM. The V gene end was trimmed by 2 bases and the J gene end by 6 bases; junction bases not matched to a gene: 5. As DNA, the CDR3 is TGTGCCAGCAGTTTACAACTAGCGGGATTGGATACGCAGTATTTT. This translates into CASSLQLAGLDTQYF.

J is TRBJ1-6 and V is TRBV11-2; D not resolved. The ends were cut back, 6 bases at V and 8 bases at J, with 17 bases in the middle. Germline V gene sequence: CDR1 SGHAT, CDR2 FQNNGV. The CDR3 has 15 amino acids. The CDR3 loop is CASRTPRGRDSPLHF. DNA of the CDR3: TGTGCCAGCAGAACCCCCCGAGGGAGAGATTCACCCCTCCACTTT.

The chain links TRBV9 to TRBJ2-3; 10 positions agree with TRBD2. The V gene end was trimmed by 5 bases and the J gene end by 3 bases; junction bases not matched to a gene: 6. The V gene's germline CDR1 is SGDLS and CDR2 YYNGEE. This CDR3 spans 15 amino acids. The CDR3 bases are TGTGCCAGCAGAGCTAGCGGGAGTTTGACAGATACGCAGTATTTT. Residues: CASRASGSLTDTQYF. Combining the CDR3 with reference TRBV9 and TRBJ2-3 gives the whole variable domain DSGVTQTPKHLITATGQRVTLRCSPRSGDLSVYWYQQSLDQGLQFLIQYYNGEERAKGNILERFSAQQFPDLHSELNLSSLELGDSALYFCASRASGSLTDTQYFGPGTRLTVL.

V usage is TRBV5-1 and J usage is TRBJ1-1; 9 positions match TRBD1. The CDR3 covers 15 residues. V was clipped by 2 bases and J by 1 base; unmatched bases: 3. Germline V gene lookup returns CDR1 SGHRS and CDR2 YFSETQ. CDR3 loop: CASSLGTGPNTEAFF. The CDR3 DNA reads TGCGCCAGCAGCTTAGGGACAGGGCCGAACACTGAAGCTTTCTTT.

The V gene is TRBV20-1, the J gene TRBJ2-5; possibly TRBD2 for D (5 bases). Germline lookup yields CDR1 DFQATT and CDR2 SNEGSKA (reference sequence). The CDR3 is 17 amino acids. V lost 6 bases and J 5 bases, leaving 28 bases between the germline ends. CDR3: CSASPAKLGVGVETQYF. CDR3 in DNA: TGCAGTGCCAGTCCCGCTAAGTTGGGAGTGGGTGTGGAGACCCAGTACTTC.

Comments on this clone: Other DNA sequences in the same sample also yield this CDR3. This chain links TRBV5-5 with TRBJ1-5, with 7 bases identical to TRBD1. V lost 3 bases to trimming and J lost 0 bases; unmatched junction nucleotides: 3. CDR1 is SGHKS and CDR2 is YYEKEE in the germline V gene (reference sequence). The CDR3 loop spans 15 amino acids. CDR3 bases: TGTGCCAGCAGCTGGACAGGTAATAGCAATCAGCCCCAGCATTTT. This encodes CASSWTGNSNQPQHF.

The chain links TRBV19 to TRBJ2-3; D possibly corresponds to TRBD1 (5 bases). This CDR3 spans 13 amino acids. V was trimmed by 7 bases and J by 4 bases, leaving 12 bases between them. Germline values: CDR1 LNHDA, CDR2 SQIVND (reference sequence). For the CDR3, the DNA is TGTGCCAGTACTGGAGTAGGGGCAGATACGCAGTATTTT. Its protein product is CASTGVGADTQYF.

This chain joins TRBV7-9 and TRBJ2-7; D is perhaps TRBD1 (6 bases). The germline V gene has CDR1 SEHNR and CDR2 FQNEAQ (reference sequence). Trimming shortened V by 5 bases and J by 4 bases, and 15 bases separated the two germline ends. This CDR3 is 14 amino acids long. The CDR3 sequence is CASSPSGQKYEQYF. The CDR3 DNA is TGTGCCAGCAGCCCATCGGGACAAAAATACGAGCAGTACTTC.

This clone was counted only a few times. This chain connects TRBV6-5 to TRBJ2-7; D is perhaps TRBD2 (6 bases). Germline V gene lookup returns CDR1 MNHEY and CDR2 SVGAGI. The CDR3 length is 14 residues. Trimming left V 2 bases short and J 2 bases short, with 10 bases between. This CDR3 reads CASSYGWGAYEQYF. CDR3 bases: TGTGCCAGCAGTTACGGGTGGGGGGCCTACGAGCAGTACTTC.

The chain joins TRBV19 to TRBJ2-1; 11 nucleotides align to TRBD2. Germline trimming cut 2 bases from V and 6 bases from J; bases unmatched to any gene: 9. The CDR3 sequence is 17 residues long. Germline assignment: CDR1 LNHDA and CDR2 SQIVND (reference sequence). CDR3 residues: CASSIRIIAGGPNEQFF. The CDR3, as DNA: TGTGCCAGTAGTATAAGGATAATAGCGGGAGGGCCCAATGAGCAGTTCTTC.

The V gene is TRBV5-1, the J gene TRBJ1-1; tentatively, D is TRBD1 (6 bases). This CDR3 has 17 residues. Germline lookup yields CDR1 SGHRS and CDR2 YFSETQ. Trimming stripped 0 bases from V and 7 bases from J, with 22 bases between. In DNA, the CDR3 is TGCGCCAGCAGCTTGGCTGGCGGGGGGCGGGGGTTCGGTGAAGCTTTCTTT. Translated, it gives CASSLAGGGRGFGEAFF.

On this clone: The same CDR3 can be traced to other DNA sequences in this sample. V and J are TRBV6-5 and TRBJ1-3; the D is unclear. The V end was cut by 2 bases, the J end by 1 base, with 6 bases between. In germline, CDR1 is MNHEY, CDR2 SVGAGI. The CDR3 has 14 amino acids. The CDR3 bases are TGTGCCAGCAGTTACGCGGGATCTGGAAACACCATATATTTT. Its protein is CASSYAGSGNTIYF.

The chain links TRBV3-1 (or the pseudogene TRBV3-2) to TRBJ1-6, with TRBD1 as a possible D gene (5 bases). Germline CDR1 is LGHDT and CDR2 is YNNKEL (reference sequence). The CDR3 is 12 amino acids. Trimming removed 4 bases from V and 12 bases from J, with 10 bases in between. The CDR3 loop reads CASSPYQGPLHF. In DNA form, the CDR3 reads TGTGCCAGCAGCCCCTACCAGGGACCCCTCCACTTT.

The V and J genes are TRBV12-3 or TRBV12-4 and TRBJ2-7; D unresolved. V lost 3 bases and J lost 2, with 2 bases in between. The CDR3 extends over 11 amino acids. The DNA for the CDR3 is TGTGCCAGCAGTTTCACCTACGAGCAGTACTTC. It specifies CASSFTYEQYF.

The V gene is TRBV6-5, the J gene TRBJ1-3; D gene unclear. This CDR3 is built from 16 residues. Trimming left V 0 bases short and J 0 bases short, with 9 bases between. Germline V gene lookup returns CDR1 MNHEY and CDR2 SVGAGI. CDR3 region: CASSYSLANSGNTIYF. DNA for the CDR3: TGTGCCAGCAGTTACTCACTCGCGAACTCTGGAAACACCATATATTTT.

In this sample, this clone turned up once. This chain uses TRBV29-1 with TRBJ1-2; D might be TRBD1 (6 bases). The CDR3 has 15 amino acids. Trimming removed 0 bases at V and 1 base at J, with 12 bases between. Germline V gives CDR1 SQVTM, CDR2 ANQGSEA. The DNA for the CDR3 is TGCAGCGTTGAAGAGTGGGGGCCTAATAACTATGGCTACACCTTC. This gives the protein CSVEEWGPNNYGYTF.

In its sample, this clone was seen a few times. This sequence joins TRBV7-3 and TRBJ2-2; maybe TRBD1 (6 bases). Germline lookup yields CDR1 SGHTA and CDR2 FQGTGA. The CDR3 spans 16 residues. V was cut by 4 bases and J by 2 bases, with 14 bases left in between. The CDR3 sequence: CASSSTGSLNTGELFF. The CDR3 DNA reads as TGTGCCAGCAGCTCAACAGGGAGCCTTAACACCGGGGAGCTGTTTTTT.

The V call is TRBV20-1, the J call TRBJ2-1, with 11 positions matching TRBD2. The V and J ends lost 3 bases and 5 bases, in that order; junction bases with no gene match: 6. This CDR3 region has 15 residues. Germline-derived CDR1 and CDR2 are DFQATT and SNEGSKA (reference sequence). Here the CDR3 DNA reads TGCAGTGCTAGTCAGACTAGCGGGACGAACAATGAGCAGTTCTTC. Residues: CSASQTSGTNNEQFF.

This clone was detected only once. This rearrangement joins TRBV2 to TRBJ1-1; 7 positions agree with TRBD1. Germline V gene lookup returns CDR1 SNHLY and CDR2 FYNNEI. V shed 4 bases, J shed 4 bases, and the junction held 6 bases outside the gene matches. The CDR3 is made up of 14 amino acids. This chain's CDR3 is CASSGQGFSTEAFF. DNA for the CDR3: TGTGCCAGCAGTGGACAGGGCTTTAGCACTGAAGCTTTCTTT. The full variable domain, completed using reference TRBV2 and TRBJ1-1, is EPEVTQTPSHQVTQMGQEVILRCVPISNHLYFYWYRQILGQKVEFLVSFYNNEISEKSEIFDDQFSVERPDGSNFTLKIRSTKLEDSAMYFCASSGQGFSTEAFFGQGTRLTVV.

The CDR3: CASRARQVNNQPQHF. The CDR3 bases are TGTGCCAGCAGAGCTCGACAGGTTAACAATCAGCCCCAGCATTTT. This chain joins TRBV6-5 and TRBJ1-5, with a weak D call TRBD1 (6 bases). Germline CDR1 reads MNHEY; CDR2 reads SVGAGI. This CDR3 is built from 15 residues. The germline V and J ends were trimmed by 6 bases and 3 bases, with 15 bases remaining between them.

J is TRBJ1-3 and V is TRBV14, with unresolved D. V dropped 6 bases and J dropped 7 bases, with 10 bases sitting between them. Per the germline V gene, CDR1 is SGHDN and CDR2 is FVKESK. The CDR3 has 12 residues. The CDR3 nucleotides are TGTGCCAGCAGTCCCGGCGGGAACACCATATATTTT. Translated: CASSPGGNTIYF.

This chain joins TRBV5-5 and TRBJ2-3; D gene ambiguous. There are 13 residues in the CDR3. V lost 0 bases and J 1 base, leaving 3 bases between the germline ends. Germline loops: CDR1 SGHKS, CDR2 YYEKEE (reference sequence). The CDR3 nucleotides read TGTGCCAGCAGCTTGGGCGGCACAGATACGCAGTATTTT. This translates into CASSLGGTDTQYF.

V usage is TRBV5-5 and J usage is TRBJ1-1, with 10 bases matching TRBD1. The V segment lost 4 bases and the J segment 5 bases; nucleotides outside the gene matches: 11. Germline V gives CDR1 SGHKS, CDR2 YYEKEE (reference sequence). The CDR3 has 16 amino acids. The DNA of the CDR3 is TGTGCCAGCAGCCCCCTAGGGACAGGGGAGGGGACTGAAGCTTTCTTT. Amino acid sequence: CASSPLGTGEGTEAFF.

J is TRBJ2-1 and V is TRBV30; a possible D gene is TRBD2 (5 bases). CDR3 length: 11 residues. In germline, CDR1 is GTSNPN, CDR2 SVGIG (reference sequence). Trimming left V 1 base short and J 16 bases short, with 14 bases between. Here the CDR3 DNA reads TGTGCCTGGAGTGGCACCGGGGTTGTCTTCTTC. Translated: CAWSGTGVVFF.

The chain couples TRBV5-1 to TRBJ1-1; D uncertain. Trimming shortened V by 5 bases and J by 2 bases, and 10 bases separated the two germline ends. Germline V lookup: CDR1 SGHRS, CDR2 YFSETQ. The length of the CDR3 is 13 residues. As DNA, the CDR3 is TGCGCCAGCAGGGCGGGCCTCAACACTGAAGCTTTCTTT. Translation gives CASRAGLNTEAFF.

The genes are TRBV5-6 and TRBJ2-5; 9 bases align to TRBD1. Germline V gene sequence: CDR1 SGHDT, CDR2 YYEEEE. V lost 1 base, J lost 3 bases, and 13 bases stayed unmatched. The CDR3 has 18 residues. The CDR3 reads CASSLPGHPDRGEETQYF. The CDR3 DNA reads TGTGCCAGCAGCTTGCCCGGGCACCCGGACAGGGGTGAAGAGACCCAGTACTTC. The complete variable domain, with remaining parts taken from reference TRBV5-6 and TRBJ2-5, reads DAGVTQSPTHLIKTRGQQVTLRCSPKSGHDTVSWYQQALGQGPQFIFQYYEEEERQRGNFPDRFSGHQFPNYSSELNVNALLLGDSALYLCASSLPGHPDRGEETQYFGPGTRLLVL.